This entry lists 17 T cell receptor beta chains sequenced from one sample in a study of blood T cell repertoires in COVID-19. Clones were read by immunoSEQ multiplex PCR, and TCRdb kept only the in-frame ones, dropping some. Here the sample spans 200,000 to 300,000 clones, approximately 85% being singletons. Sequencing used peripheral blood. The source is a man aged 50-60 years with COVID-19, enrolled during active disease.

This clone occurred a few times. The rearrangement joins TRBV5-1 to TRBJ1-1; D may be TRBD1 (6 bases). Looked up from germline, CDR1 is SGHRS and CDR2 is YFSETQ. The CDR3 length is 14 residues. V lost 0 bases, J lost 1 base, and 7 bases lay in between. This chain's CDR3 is CASSLGQENTEAFF. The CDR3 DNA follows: TGCGCCAGCAGCTTGGGACAGGAGAACACTGAAGCTTTCTTT.

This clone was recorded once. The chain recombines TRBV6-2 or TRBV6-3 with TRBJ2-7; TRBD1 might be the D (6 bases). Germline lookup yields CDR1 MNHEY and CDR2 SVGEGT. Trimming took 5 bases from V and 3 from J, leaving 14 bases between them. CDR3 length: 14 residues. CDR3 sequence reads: CASSGLEQGYEQYF. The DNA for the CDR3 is TGTGCCAGCAGTGGCCTAGAACAGGGCTACGAGCAGTACTTC.

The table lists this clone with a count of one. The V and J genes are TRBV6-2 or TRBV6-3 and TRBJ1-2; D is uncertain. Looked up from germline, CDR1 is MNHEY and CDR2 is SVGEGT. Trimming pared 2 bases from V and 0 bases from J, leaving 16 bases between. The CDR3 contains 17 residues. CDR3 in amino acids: CASSYRATARANYGYTF. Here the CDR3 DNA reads TGTGCCAGCAGTTACCGCGCAACCGCACGGGCTAACTATGGCTACACCTTC.

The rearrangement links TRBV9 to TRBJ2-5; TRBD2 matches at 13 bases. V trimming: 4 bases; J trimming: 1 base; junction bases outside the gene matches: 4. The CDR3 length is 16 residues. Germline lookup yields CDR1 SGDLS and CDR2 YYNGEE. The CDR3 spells CASSFGTSGAQETQYF. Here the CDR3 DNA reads TGTGCCAGCAGCTTTGGGACTAGCGGGGCCCAAGAGACCCAGTACTTC.

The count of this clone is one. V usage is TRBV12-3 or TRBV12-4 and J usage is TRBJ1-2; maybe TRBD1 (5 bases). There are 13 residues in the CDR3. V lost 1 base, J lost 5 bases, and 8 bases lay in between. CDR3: CASSLGQGYGYTF. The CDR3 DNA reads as TGTGCCAGCAGTTTAGGGCAGGGTTATGGCTACACCTTC.

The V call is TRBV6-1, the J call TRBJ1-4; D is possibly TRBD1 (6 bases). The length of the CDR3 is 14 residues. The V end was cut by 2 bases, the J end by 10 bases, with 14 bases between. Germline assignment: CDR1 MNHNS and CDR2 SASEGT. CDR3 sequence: CASSESHRVGKLFF. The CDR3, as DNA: TGTGCCAGCAGTGAATCGCACAGGGTGGGAAAACTGTTTTTT.

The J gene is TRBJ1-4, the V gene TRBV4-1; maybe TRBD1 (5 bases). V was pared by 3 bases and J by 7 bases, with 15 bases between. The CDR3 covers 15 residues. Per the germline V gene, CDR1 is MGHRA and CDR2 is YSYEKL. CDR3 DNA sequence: TGCGCCAGCAGCCAGATGGGAGGGAGGGGTGAAAAACTGTTTTTT. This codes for CASSQMGGRGEKLFF.

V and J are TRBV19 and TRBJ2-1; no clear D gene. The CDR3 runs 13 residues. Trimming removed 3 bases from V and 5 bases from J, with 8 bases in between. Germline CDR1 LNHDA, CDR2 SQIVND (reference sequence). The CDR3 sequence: CASSIGPDNEQFF. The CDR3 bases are TGTGCCAGTAGTATCGGTCCCGACAATGAGCAGTTCTTC.

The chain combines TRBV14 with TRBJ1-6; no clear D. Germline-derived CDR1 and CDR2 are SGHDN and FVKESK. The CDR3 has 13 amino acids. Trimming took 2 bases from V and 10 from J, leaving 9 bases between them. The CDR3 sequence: CASSQSPYSPLHF. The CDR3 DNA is TGTGCCAGCAGCCAATCCCCCTACTCACCCCTCCACTTT. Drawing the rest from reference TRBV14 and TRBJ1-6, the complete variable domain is EAGVTQFPSHSVIEKGQTVTLRCDPISGHDNLYWYRRVMGKEIKFLLHFVKESKQDESGMPNNRFLAERTGGTYSTLKVQPAELEDSGVYFCASSQSPYSPLHFGNGTRLTVT.

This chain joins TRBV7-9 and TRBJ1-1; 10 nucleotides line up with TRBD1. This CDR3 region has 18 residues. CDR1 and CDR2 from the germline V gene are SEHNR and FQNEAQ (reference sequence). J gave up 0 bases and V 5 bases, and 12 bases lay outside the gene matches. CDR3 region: CASSPLTGGGRMNTEAFF. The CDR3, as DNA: TGTGCCAGCAGCCCCCTGACAGGGGGCGGAAGAATGAACACTGAAGCTTTCTTT.

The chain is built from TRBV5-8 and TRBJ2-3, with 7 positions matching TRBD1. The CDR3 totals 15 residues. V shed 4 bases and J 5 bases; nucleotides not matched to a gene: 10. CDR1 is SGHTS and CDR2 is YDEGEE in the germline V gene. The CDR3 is CASSRRQGFIDTQYF. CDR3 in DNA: TGTGCCAGCAGCAGACGACAGGGTTTTATAGATACGCAGTATTTT. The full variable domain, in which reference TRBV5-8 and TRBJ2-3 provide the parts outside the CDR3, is EAGVTQSPTHLIKTRGQQATLRCSPISGHTSVYWYQQALGLGLQFLLWYDEGEERNRGNFPPRFSGRQFPNYSSELNVNALELEDSALYLCASSRRQGFIDTQYFGPGTRLTVL.

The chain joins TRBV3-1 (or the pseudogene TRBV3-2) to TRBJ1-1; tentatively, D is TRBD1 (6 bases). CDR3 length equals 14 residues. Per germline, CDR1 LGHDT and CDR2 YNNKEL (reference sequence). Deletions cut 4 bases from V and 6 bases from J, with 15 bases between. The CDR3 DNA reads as TGTGCCAGCAGCCCATCCCCAGGGGCCCCTGAAGCTTTCTTT. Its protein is CASSPSPGAPEAFF.

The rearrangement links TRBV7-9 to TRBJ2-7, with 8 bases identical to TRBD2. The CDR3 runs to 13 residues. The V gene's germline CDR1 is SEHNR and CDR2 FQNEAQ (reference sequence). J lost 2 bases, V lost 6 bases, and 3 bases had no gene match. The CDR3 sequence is CASRGGGTYEQYF. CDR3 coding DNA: TGTGCCAGCAGGGGCGGGGGGACCTACGAGCAGTACTTC.

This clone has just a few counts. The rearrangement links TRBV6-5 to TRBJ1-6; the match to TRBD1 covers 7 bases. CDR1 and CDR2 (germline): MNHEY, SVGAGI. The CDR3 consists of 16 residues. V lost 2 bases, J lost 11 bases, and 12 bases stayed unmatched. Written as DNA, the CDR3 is TGTGCCAGCAGTTACAATAGGGGGCCTGGGGGAACACCCCTCCACTTT. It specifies CASSYNRGPGGTPLHF.

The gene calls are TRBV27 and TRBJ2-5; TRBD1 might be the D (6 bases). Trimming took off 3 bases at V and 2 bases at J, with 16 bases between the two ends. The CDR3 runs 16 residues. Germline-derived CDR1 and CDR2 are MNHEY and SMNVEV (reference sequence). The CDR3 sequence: CASSFGGGSQQETQYF. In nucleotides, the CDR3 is TGTGCCAGCAGTTTTGGGGGCGGAAGCCAACAAGAGACCCAGTACTTC.

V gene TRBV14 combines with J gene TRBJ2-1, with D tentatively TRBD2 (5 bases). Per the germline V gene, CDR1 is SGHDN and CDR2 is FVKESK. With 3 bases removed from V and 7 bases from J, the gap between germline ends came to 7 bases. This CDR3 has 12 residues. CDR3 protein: CASSHVANEQFF. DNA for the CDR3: TGTGCCAGCAGCCACGTAGCGAATGAGCAGTTCTTC.

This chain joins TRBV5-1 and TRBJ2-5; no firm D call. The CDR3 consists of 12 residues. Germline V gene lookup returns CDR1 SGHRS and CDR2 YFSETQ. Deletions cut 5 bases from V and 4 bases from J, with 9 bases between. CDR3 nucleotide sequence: TGCGCCAGCAGTTTTTTCGGAGAGACCCAGTACTTC. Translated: CASSFFGETQYF.